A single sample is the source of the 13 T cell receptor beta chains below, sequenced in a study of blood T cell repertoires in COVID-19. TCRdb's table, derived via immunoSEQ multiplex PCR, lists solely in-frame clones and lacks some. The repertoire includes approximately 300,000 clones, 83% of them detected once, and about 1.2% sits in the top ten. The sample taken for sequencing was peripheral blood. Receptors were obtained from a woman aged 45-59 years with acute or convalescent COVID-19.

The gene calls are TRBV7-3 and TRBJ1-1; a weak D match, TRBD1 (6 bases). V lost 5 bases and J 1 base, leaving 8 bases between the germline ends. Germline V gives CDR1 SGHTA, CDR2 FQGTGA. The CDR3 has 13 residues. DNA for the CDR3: TGTGCCAGCAGCCAGGGGAGGAACACTGAAGCTTTCTTT. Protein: CASSQGRNTEAFF.

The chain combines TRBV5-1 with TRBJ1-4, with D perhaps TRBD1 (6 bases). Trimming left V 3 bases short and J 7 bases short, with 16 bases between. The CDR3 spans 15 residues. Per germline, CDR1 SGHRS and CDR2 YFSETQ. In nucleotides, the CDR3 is TGCGCCAGCAGCTCCCCGGGACAAGGGGGTGAAAAACTGTTTTTT. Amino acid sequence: CASSSPGQGGEKLFF. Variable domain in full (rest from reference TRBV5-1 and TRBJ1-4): KAGVTQTPRYLIKTRGQQVTLSCSPISGHRSVSWYQQTPGQGLQFLFEYFSETQRNKGNFPGRFSGRQFSNSRSEMNVSTLELGDSALYLCASSSPGQGGEKLFFGSGTQLSVL.

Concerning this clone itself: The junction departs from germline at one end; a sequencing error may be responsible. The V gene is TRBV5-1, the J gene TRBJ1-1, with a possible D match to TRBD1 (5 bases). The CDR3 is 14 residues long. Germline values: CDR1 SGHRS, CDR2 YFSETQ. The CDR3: CASSRGTGNAEAFF. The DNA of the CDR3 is TGCGCCAGCAGCCGGGGGACCGGGAACGCTGAAGCTTTCTTT.

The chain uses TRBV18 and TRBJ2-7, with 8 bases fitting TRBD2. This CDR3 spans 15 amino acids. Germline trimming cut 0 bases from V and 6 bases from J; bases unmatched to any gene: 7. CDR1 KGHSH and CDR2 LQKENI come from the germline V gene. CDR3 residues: CASSPPSLAEGEQYF. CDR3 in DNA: TGTGCCAGCTCACCACCTTCACTAGCGGAGGGCGAGCAGTACTTC.

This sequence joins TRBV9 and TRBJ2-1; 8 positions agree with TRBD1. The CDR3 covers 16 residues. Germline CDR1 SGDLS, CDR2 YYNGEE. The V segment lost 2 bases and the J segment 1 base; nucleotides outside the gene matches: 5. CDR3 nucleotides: TGTGCCAGCAGCGTGGGACAGGCAGTGTCCTACAATGAGCAGTTCTTC. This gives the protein CASSVGQAVSYNEQFF. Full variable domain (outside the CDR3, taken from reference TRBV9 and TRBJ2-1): DSGVTQTPKHLITATGQRVTLRCSPRSGDLSVYWYQQSLDQGLQFLIQYYNGEERAKGNILERFSAQQFPDLHSELNLSSLELGDSALYFCASSVGQAVSYNEQFFGPGTRLTVL.

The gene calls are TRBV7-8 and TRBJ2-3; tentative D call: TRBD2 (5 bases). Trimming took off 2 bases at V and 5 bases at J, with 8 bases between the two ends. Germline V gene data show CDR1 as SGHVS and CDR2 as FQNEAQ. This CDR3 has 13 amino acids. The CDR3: CASSLSREDTQYF. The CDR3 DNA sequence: TGTGCCAGCAGCTTATCCCGGGAAGATACGCAGTATTTT.

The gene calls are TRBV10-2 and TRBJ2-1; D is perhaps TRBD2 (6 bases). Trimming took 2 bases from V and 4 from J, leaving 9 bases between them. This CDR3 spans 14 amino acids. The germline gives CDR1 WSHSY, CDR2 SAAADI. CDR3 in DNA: TGCGCCAGCAGTGAGGACGGGGGATACAATGAGCAGTTCTTC. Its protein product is CASSEDGGYNEQFF.

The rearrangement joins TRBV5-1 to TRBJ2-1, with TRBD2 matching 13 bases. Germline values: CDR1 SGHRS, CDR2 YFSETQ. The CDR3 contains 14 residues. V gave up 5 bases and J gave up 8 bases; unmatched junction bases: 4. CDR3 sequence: CASRGTSGRDEQFF. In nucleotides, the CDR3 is TGCGCCAGCAGGGGAACTAGCGGGAGGGATGAGCAGTTCTTC.

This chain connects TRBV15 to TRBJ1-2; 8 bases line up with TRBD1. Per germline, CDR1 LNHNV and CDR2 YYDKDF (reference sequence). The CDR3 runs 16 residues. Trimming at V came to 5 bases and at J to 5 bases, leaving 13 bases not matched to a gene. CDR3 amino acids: CATSAWDRTTGYGYTF. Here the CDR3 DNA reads TGTGCCACCAGCGCCTGGGACAGGACTACGGGGTATGGCTACACCTTC.

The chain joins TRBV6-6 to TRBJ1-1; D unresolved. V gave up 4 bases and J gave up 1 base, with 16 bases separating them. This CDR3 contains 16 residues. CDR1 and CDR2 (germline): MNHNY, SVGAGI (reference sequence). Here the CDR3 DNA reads TGTGCCAGCAGTTTGGAATTACGGGGTCCGAACACTGAAGCTTTCTTT. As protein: CASSLELRGPNTEAFF.

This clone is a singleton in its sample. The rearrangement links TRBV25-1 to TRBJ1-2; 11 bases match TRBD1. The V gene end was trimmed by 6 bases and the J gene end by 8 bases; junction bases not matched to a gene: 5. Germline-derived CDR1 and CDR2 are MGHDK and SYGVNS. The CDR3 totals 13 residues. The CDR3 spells CASRLGTGGGYTF. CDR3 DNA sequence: TGTGCCAGCAGGCTCGGGACAGGGGGAGGCTACACCTTC.

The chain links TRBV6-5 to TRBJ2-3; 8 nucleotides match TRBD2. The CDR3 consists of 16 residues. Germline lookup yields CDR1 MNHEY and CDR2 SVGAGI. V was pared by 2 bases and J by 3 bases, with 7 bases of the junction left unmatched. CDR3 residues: CASSYQTSAQTDTQYF. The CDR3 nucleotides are TGTGCCAGCAGTTACCAGACTAGCGCACAAACAGATACGCAGTATTTT.

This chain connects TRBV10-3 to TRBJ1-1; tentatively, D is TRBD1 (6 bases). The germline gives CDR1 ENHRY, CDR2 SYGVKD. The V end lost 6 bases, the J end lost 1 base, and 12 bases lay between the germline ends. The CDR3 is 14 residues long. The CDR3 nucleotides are TGTGCCATCAGATCTTTGGACAGGAACACTGAAGCTTTCTTT. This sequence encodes CAIRSLDRNTEAFF.